The 11 T cell receptor beta chains in this list originate from one sample, sequenced in a study of identifying expanded T cells in peripheral blood. Measured with immunoSEQ multiplex PCR; TCRdb has only the in-frame clones, and not every one. The repertoire holds roughly 100,000 clones, with more than 70% as singletons. The sequencing input was blood. The origin of the receptors is a person aged 18 to 75 in good health.

The rearrangement joins TRBV6-1 to TRBJ2-1; D gene ambiguous. Trimming stripped 3 bases from V and 3 bases from J, with 9 bases between. The CDR3 runs 14 residues. CDR1 and CDR2 (germline): MNHNS, SASEGT. The CDR3 DNA sequence: TGTGCCAGCAGTGACAGTCGCTACTACAATGAGCAGTTCTTC. Translation: CASSDSRYYNEQFF.

The sample holds many counts of this clone. The chain couples TRBV5-1 to TRBJ2-7, with 7 bases aligning to TRBD1. This CDR3 spans 14 amino acids. In germline, CDR1 is SGHRS, CDR2 YFSETQ. Unmatched junction bases numbered 5, after V lost 4 bases and J lost 1 base. The CDR3 sequence is CASSPRDSSYEQYF. CDR3 nucleotide sequence: TGCGCCAGCAGCCCCAGGGACAGTTCCTACGAGCAGTACTTC.

This chain uses TRBV9 with TRBJ2-4, with a tentative D call TRBD2 (6 bases). Per the germline V gene, CDR1 is SGDLS and CDR2 is YYNGEE. Trimming left V 0 bases short and J 3 bases short, with 10 bases between. This CDR3 contains 15 residues. CDR3 sequence reads: CASSVAGSHKNIQYF. The DNA of the CDR3 is TGTGCCAGCAGCGTAGCCGGGAGTCACAAAAACATTCAGTACTTC.

This clone was counted between two and nine times. This sequence joins TRBV20-1 and TRBJ1-2, with D hard to call. The CDR3 length is 10 residues. Germline CDR1 and CDR2: DFQATT and SNEGSKA (reference sequence). Trimming took 6 bases from V and 8 from J, leaving 10 bases between them. CDR3 residues: CSALPGGYTF. The CDR3 DNA follows: TGCAGTGCCCTGCCTGGGGGCTACACCTTC.

The gene calls are TRBV6-1 and TRBJ1-3; TRBD1 is a possible D gene (5 bases). Germline V gene data show CDR1 as MNHNS and CDR2 as SASEGT. The CDR3 length is 15 residues. V dropped 5 bases and J dropped 4 bases, with 15 bases sitting between them. CDR3 coding DNA: TGTGCCAGCAGTTCTCTCAGGGTAACCGGAAACACCATATATTTT. It encodes CASSSLRVTGNTIYF.

V is TRBV18 and J is TRBJ1-2; tentative D call: TRBD1 (6 bases). V lost 4 bases to trimming and J lost 3 bases, with 15 bases between them. The germline CDR1 and CDR2 sequences are KGHSH and LQKENI. The CDR3 has 15 amino acids. The CDR3 region has the DNA TGTGCCAGCTCACTAGTCGACAGGTCCGACTATGGCTACACCTTC. Its protein product is CASSLVDRSDYGYTF.

This rearrangement joins TRBV18 to TRBJ1-3; D not resolved. The CDR3 is 15 residues long. Trimming took 3 bases from V and 0 from J, leaving 9 bases between them. Germline-derived CDR1 and CDR2 are KGHSH and LQKENI. The CDR3 spells CASSPESLSGNTIYF. The CDR3 DNA reads TGTGCCAGCTCACCGGAGAGTCTCTCTGGAAACACCATATATTTT.

The V and J genes are TRBV4-2 and TRBJ2-5; D may correspond to TRBD1 or TRBD2 (5 bases each). V dropped 4 bases and J dropped 7 bases, with 13 bases sitting between them. CDR1 is LGHNA and CDR2 is YNFKEQ in the germline V gene. The CDR3 is 13 residues long. CDR3 in amino acids: CASSRDGGGTQYF. As DNA, the CDR3 is TGTGCCAGCAGCCGAGACGGTGGGGGGACCCAGTACTTC.

V and J are TRBV7-3 and TRBJ2-3; 10 positions agree with TRBD2. CDR3 length: 16 residues. V gave up 1 base and J gave up 5 bases; unmatched junction bases: 6. Looked up from germline, CDR1 is SGHTA and CDR2 is FQGTGA. The CDR3 spells CASSLRASGSGDTQYF. CDR3 sequence (DNA): TGTGCCAGCAGCTTAAGGGCTAGCGGGAGCGGAGATACGCAGTATTTT.

V gene TRBV4-1 combines with J gene TRBJ2-7, with TRBD1 matching over 8 bases. CDR1 is MGHRA and CDR2 is YSYEKL in the germline V gene. J was trimmed by 7 bases and V by 1 base; bases with no gene match: 15. This CDR3 comprises 17 residues. CDR3 sequence reads: CASSQGVLGQGTREQYF. The DNA for the CDR3 is TGCGCCAGCAGCCAAGGGGTTTTAGGACAGGGAACGAGGGAGCAGTACTTC.

The chain's CDR3 is CASRKGQYYGYTF. The CDR3 coding sequence is TGTGCCAGCAGGAAGGGACAGTACTATGGCTACACCTTC. This chain links TRBV28 with TRBJ1-2; 7 bases are a match to TRBD1. The CDR3 covers 13 residues. The V segment lost 6 bases and the J segment 3 bases; nucleotides outside the gene matches: 4. From germline, CDR1 is MDHEN and CDR2 SYDVKM.